This T cell receptor (beta chain) was identified during a study of blood T cell repertoires in COVID-19. As for the study in general: PBMCs, B-cell-depleted T cells, or T cells provided the cDNA or gDNA that made up the material.

Produced via immunoSEQ multiplex PCR; TCRdb's table is partial and in-frame only. The sample lists 150,000 to 200,000 clones, 60% to 85% occurring once. Germline V gives CDR1 WSHSY, CDR2 SAAADI. This CDR3 contains 12 residues. Trimming cost V 6 bases and J 10 bases, with 14 bases left between them. Sample: peripheral blood. This clonotype was sampled from a man aged 65 to 85 with acute or convalescent COVID-19. This chain links TRBV10-2 with TRBJ2-3; D possibly corresponds to TRBD2 (6 bases). CDR3 nucleotide sequence: TGCGCCAGCAGAATGGACTACTCAGCGCAGTATTTT. This gives the protein CASRMDYSAQYF.